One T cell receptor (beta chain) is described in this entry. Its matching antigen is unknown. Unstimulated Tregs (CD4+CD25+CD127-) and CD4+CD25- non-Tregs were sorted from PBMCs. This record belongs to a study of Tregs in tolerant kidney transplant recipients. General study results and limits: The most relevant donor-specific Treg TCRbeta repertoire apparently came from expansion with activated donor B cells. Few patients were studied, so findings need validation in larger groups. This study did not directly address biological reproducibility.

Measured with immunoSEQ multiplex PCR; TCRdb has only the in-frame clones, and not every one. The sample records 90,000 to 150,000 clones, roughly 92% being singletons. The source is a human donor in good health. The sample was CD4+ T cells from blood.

CDR3 amino acids: CASSLSSGLATEAFF. The CDR3 region has the DNA TGTGCCAGCAGCTTAAGTTCGGGGTTGGCCACTGAAGCTTTCTTT. The rearrangement joins TRBV5-4 to TRBJ1-1; D unresolved. This CDR3 contains 15 residues. Germline V gene lookup returns CDR1 SGHNT and CDR2 YYREEE (reference sequence). V was trimmed by 2 bases and J by 4 bases, leaving 15 bases between them.